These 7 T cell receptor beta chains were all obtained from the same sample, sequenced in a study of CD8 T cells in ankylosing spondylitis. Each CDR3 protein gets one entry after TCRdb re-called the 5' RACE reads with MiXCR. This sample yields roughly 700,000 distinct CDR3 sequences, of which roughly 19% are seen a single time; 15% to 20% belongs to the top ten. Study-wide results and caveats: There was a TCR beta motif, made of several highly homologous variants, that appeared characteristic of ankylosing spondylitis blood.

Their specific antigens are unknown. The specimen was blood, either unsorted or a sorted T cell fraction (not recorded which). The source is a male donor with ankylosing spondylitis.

The chain's CDR3 is CASSTTGGAIQPQHF. In DNA, the CDR3 is TGTGCCAGCAGTACTACGGGGGGGGCTATACAGCCCCAGCATTTT. The J gene is TRBJ1-5, the V gene TRBV12-3 or TRBV12-4; maybe TRBD1 (6 bases). The length of the CDR3 is 15 residues. V lost 5 bases, J lost 7 bases, and 18 bases lay in between.

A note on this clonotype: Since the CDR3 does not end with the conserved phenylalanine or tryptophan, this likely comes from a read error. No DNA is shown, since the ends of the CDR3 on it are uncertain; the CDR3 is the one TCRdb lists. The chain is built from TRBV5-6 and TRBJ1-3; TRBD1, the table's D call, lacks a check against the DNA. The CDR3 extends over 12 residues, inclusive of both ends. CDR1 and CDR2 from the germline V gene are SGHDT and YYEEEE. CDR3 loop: CASSLGDRVMVQ.

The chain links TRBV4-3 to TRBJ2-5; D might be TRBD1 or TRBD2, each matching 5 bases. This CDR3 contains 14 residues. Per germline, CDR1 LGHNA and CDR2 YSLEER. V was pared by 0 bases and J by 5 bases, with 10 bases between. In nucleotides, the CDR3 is TGCGCCAGCAGCCAAGAACGGTGGGGGGAGACCCAGTACTTC. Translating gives CASSQERWGETQYF.

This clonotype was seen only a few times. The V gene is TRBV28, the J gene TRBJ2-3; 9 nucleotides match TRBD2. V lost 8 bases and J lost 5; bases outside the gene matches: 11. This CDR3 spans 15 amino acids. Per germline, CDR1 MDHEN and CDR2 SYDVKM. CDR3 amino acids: CASWDPGLARDTQYF. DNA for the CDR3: TGTGCCAGCTGGGACCCGGGACTAGCTAGAGATACGCAGTATTTT.

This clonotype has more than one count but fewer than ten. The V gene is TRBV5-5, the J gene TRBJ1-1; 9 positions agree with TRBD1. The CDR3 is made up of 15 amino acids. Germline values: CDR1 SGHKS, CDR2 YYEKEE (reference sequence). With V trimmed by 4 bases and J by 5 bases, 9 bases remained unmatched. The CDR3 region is CASSEADRGWTEAFF. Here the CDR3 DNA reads TGTGCCAGCAGCGAGGCGGACAGGGGTTGGACTGAAGCTTTCTTT. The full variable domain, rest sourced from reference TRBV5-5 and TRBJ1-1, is DAGVTQSPTHLIKTRGQQVTLRCSPISGHKSVSWYQQVLGQGPQFIFQYYEKEERGRGNFPDRFSARQFPNYSSELNVNALLLGDSALYLCASSEADRGWTEAFFGQGTRLTVV.

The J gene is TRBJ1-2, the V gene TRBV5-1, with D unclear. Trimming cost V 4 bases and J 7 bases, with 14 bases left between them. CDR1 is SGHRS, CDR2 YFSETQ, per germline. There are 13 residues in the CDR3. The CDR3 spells CASSLTNELGYTF. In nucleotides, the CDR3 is TGCGCCAGCAGCCTGACCAACGAGCTTGGCTACACCTTC. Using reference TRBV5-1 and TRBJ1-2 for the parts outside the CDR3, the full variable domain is KAGVTQTPRYLIKTRGQQVTLSCSPISGHRSVSWYQQTPGQGLQFLFEYFSETQRNKGNFPGRFSGRQFSNSRSEMNVSTLELGDSALYLCASSLTNELGYTFGSGTRLTVV.

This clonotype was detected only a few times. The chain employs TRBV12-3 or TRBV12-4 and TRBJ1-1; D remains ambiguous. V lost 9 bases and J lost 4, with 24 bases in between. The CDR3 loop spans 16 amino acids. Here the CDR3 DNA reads TGTGCCAGTAAGTACCGTGGCGGACTGCAAGGCACTGAAGCTTTCTTT. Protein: CASKYRGGLQGTEAFF.